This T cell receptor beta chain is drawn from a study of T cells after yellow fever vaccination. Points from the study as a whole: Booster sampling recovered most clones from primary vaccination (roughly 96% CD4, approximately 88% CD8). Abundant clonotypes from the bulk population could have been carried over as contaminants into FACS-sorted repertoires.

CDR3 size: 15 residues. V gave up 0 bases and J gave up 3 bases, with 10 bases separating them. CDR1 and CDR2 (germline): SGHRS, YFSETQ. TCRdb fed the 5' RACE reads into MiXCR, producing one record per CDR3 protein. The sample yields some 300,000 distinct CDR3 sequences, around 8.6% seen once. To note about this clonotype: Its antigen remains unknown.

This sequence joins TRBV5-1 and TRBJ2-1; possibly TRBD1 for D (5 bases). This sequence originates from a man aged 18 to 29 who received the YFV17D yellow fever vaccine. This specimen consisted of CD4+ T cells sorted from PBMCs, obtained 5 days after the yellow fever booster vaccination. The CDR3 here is CASSLVQEFYNEQFF. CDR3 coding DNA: TGCGCCAGCAGCTTGGTACAGGAGTTCTACAATGAGCAGTTCTTC.